This T cell receptor beta chain was sequenced in a study of response to subunit inactivated influenza vaccine (dated by TCRdb to 2016 to 2019). In terms of the full investigation: The study used deep quantitative T cell receptor repertoire profiling to track responses to a trivalent subunit inactivated influenza vaccine. General conclusions and limits of the study: According to the authors, only a limited number of new T cells may be recruited by each seasonal influenza vaccination.

The CDR3 measures 15 amino acids from cysteine to phenylalanine. Only CDR3 DNA remains: 45 bases, in frame from the first base. The germline ends are 12 bases apart after V is trimmed by 0 bases and J by 5 bases. The germline V gene specifies SGDLS as CDR1 and YYNGEE as CDR2. This clonotype was counted a few times. Its antigen is not yet known. No much larger clone is present one base from it, and per-base qualities are unavailable. The library was made by RT-PCR. The sequencer listed for this sample is Illumina HiSeq 2500. TCRdb took the public reads, trimmed them with fastp at Q25, ran MiXCR for clone calling and kept in-frame beta chains. Rows merge per CDR3 protein into single entries with the most common DNA and genes. The sample table lists approximately 310,000 distinct CDR3 sequences, 21% of them with a count of one. Together, the top ten hold about 10% of the sample.

The sequence links TRBV9 to TRBJ2-1; the D gene is perhaps TRBD1 or TRBD2, as each covers 5 bases. The source is a man between 50 and 69 years old who received an inactivated influenza vaccine. Donor details come from another sample of the same person, matched by shared clones. This specimen was PBMCs from blood, taken less than 22 months after vaccination. The CDR3 sequence is CASSVGGNGNNEQFF. The bases are TGTGCCAGCAGCGTAGGGGGGAACGGGAACAATGAGCAGTTCTTC.